The clone carrying this T cell receptor (beta chain) was recorded a few times. The antigen is not known. This sample stems from a study of T cells after yellow fever vaccination. Study-wide results and caveats: Weaker overall was a secondary response that nonetheless peaked faster, on day 5 versus 15.

Trimming cost V 0 bases and J 6 bases, with 12 bases left between them. The CDR3 has 15 residues. Per germline, CDR1 SGHRS and CDR2 YFSETQ. UMIs were added to TCR cDNA along with a universal primer site when it was made by 5'RACE template switching. TCRdb recomputed calls from the 5' RACE reads with MiXCR, one row per CDR3 protein. Here the sample spans a few hundred thousand distinct CDR3 sequences, 19% being singletons. The origin of this receptor is a man aged 25 to 45 who received the YFV17D yellow fever vaccine. This chain joins TRBV5-1 and TRBJ2-2; D uncertain. The specimen comprised PBMCs, sampled 15 days after the yellow fever booster vaccination. The CDR3 loop reads CASSLGATTSGELFF. Written as DNA, the CDR3 is TGCGCCAGCAGCTTGGGGGCCACCACTTCCGGGGAGCTGTTTTTT.